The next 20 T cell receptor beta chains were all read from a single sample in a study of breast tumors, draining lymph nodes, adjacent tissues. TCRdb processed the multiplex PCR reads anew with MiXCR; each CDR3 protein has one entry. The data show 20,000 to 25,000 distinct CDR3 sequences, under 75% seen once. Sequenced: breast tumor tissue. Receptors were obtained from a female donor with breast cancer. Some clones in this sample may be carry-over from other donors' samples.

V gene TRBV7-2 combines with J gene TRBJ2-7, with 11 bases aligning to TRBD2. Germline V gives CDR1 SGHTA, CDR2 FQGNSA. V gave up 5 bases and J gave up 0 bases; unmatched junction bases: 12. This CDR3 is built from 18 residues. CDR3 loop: CASSLETRLAGSSYEQYF. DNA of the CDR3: TGTGCCAGCAGCCTAGAGACGAGACTAGCGGGGAGCTCCTACGAGCAGTACTTC.

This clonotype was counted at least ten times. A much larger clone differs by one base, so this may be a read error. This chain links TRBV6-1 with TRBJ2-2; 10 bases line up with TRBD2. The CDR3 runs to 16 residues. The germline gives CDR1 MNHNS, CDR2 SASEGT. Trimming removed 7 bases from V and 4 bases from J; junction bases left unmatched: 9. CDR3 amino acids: CASTPSGRYLTGELFF. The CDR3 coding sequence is TGTGCCAGCACTCCTAGCGGGAGATACCTCACCGGGGAGCTGTTTTTT.

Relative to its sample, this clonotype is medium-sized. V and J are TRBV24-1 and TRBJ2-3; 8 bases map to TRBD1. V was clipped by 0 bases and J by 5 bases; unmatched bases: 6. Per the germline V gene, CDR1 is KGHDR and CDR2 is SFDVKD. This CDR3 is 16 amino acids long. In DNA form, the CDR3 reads TGTGCCACCAGTGATTTGCAAGGAACAGGGGGAGATACGCAGTATTTT. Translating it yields CATSDLQGTGGDTQYF.

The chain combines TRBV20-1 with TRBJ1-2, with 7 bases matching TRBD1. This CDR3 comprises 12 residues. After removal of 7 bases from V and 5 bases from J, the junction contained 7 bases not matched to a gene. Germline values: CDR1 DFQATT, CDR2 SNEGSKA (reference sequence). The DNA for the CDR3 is TGCAGTGGGCTTACAGGGGTTTATGGCTACACCTTC. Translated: CSGLTGVYGYTF.

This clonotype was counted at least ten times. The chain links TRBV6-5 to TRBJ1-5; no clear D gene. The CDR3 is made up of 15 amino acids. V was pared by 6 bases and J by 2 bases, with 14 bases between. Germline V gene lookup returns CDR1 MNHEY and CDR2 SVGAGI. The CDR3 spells CASRHPRAGNQPQHF. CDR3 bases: TGTGCCAGCAGACACCCTAGGGCAGGCAATCAGCCCCAGCATTTT.

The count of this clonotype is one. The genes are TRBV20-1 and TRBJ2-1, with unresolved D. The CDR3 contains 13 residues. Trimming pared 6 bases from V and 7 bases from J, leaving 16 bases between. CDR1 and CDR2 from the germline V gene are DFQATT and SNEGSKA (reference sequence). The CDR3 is CSAPARAPNEQFF. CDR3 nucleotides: TGCAGTGCCCCGGCAAGAGCGCCGAATGAGCAGTTCTTC.

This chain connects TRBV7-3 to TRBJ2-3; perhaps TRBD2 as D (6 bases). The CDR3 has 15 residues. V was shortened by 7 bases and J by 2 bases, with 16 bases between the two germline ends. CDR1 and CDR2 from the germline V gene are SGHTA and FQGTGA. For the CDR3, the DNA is TGTGCCAGCACCCCCGGCGGGGCCAACACAGATACGCAGTATTTT. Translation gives CASTPGGANTDTQYF.

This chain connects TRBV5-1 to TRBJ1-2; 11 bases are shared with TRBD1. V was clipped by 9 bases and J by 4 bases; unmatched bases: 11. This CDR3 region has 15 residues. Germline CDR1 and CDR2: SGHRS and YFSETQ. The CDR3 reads CATTRQDRGPYGYTF. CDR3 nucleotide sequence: TGCGCCACCACCAGACAGGACAGGGGGCCCTATGGCTACACCTTC.

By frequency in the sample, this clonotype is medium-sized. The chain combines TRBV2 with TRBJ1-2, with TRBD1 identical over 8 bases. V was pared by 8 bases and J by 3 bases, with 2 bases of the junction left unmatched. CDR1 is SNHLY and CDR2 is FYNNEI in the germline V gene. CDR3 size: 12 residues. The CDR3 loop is CASPGQDYGYTF. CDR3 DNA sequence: TGTGCCAGCCCGGGACAGGACTATGGCTACACCTTC.

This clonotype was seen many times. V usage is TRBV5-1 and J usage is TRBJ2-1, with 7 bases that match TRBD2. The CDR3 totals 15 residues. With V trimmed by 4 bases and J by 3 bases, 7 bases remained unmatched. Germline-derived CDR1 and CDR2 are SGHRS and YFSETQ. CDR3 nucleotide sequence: TGCGCCAGCAGCACCGGGACTACCAACTACAATGAGCAGTTCTTC. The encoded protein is CASSTGTTNYNEQFF.

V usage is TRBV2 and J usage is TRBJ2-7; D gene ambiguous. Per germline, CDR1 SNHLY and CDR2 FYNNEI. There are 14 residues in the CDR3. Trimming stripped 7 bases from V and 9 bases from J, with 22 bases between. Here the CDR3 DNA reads TGTGCCAGCACCAAAACGGCAGGACGTAACGCGCAGTACTTC. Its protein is CASTKTAGRNAQYF.

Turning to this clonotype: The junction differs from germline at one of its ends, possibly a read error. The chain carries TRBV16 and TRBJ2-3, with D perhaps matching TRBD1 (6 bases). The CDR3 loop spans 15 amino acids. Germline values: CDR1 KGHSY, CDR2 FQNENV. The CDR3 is CASSDEGVSPDTQYF. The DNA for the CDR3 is TGTGCCAGCAGCGACGAGGGGGTGTCGCCAGATACTCAGTATTTT.

The CDR3 sequence is CASRAQGLSTDNEQFF. In DNA, the CDR3 is TGTGCCAGCAGGGCCCAGGGACTCTCAACCGACAATGAGCAGTTCTTC. This chain links TRBV2 with TRBJ2-1, with D perhaps TRBD2 (6 bases). Trimming left V 6 bases short and J 5 bases short, with 20 bases between. Germline V gene lookup returns CDR1 SNHLY and CDR2 FYNNEI. The CDR3 consists of 16 residues.

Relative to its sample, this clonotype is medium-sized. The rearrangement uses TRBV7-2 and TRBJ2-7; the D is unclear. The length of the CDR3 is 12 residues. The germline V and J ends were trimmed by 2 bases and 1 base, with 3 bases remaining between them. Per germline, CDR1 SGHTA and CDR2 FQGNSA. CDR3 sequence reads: CASSLTSYEQYF. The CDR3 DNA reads TGTGCCAGCAGCTTAACTTCCTACGAGCAGTACTTC.

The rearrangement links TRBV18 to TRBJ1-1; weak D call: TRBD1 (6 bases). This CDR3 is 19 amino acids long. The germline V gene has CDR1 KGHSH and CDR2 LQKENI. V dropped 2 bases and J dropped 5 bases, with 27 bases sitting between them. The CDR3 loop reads CASSPYDMWGLVSQTEAFF. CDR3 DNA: TGTGCCAGCTCACCATACGACATGTGGGGGCTGGTTAGTCAAACTGAAGCTTTCTTT.

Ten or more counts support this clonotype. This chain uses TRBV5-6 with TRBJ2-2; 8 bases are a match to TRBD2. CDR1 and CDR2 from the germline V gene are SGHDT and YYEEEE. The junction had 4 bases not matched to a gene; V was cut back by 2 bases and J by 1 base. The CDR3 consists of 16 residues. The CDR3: CASSFEAGGNTGELFF. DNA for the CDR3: TGTGCCAGCAGCTTTGAGGCGGGGGGGAACACCGGGGAGCTGTTTTTT. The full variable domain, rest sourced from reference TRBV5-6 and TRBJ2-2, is DAGVTQSPTHLIKTRGQQVTLRCSPKSGHDTVSWYQQALGQGPQFIFQYYEEEERQRGNFPDRFSGHQFPNYSSELNVNALLLGDSALYLCASSFEAGGNTGELFFGEGSRLTVL.

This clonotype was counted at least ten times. The CDR3 is CASSITGQQPQHF. CDR3 DNA sequence: TGTGCCAGTAGTATCACAGGTCAACAGCCCCAGCATTTT. The chain carries TRBV19 and TRBJ1-5, with a weak D call TRBD1 (5 bases). Germline CDR1 reads LNHDA; CDR2 reads SQIVND (reference sequence). V lost 3 bases and J 7 bases, leaving 10 bases between the germline ends. This CDR3 has 13 residues.

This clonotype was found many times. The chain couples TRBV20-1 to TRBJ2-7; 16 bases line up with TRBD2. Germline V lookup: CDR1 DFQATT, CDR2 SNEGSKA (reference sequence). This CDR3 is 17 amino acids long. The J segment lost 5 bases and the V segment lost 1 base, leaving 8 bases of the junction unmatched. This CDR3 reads CSARVFGTSGGAHEQYF. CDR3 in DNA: TGCAGTGCTAGAGTTTTCGGGACTAGCGGGGGGGCCCACGAGCAGTACTTC.

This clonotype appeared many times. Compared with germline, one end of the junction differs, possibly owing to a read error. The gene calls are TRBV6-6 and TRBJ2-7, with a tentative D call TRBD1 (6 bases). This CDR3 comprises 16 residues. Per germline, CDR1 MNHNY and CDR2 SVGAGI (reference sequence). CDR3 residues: CASSHSTSGERPEQYF. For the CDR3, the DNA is TGTGCCAGCAGTCACTCGACGTCAGGGGAGCGGCCCGAGCAGTACTTC.

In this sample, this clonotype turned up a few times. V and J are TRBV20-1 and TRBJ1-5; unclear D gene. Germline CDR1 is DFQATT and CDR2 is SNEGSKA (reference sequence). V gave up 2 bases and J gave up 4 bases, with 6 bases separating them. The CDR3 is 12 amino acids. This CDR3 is CSARTANQPQHF. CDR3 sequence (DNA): TGCAGTGCTAGAACGGCTAATCAGCCCCAGCATTTT.